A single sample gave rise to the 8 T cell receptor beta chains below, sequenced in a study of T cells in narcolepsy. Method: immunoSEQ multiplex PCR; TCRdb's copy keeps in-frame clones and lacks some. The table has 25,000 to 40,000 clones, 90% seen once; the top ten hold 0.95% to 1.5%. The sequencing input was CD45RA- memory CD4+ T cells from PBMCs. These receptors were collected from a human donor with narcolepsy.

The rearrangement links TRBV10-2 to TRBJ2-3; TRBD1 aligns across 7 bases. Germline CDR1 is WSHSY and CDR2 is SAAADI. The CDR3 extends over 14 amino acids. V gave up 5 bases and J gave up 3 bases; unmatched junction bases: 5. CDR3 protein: CASSTGVGTDTQYF. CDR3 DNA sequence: TGCGCCAGCAGTACAGGGGTTGGGACAGATACGCAGTATTTT.

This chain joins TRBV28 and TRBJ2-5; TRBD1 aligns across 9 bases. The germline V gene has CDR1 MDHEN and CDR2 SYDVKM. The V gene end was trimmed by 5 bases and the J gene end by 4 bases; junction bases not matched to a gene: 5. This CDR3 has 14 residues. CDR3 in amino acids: CASSTDRGAETQYF. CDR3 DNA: TGTGCCAGCAGTACAGACAGGGGGGCAGAGACCCAGTACTTC.

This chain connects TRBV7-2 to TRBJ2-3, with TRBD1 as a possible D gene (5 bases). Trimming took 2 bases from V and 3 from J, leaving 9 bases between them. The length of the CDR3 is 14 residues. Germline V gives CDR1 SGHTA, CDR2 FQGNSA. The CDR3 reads CASSLQGATDTQYF. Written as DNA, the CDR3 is TGTGCCAGCAGCTTACAGGGTGCGACAGATACGCAGTATTTT.

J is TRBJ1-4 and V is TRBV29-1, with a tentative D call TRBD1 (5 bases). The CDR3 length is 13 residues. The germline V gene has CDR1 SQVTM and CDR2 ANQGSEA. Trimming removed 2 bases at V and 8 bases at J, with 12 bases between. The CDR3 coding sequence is TGCAGCGTTGAATGGGGCTCGCGGGAAAAACTGTTTTTT. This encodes CSVEWGSREKLFF.

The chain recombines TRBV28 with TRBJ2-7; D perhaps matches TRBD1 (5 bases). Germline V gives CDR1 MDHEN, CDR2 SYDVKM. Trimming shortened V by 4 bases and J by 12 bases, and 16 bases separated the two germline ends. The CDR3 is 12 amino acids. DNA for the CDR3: TGTGCCAGCAGTTCCCAGGGTCTCAATGGGTACTTC. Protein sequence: CASSSQGLNGYF.

The CDR3 DNA sequence: TGCGCCAGCAGCGGTAGCGGTGAGGATACGCAGTATTTT. Amino acid sequence: CASSGSGEDTQYF. V and J are TRBV5-1 and TRBJ2-3; TRBD2 is a possible D gene (6 bases). CDR1 and CDR2 from the germline V gene are SGHRS and YFSETQ. Trimming cost V 4 bases and J 6 bases, with 12 bases left between them. CDR3 length: 13 amino acids. Using reference TRBV5-1 and TRBJ2-3 for the parts outside the CDR3, the full variable domain is KAGVTQTPRYLIKTRGQQVTLSCSPISGHRSVSWYQQTPGQGLQFLFEYFSETQRNKGNFPGRFSGRQFSNSRSEMNVSTLELGDSALYLCASSGSGEDTQYFGPGTRLTVL.

CDR3 amino acids: CASSQDVEGELKPQHF. The CDR3 DNA sequence: TGCGCCAGCAGCCAAGATGTGGAGGGGGAACTTAAGCCCCAGCATTTT. The chain is built from TRBV4-1 and TRBJ1-5, with a tentative D call TRBD1 (6 bases). Germline V gene sequence: CDR1 MGHRA, CDR2 YSYEKL. Trimming cost V 0 bases and J 8 bases, with 17 bases left between them. The CDR3 runs to 16 residues.

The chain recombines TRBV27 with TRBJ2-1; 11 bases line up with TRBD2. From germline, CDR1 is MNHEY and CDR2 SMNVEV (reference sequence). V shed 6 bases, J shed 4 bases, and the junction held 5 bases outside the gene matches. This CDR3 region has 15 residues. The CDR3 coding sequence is TGTGCCAGCAGCGTACTAGCGGGGGCTTACAATGAGCAGTTCTTC. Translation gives CASSVLAGAYNEQFF.